This TCR beta chain was captured by sequencing in a study of monozygotic twins with inflammatory bowel disease. Study-wide findings and caveats: Other individuals had fewer clonotypes in common with IBD patients than with healthy twins, especially with disease activity. Discrimination among different T cell subtypes was not achievable.

As to this clonotype: Antigen specificity is unknown.

During cDNA synthesis, UMIs that each contained a 6-nucleotide sample barcode were added by means of template switching. TCRdb reanalyzed the 5' RACE reads and collapses them to one entry per CDR3 protein, without DNA. In all, the sample yields 300,000 to 350,000 distinct CDR3 sequences. Germline V gene sequence: CDR1 SEHNR, CDR2 FQNEAQ (reference sequence). The CDR3 covers 15 residues. The sequencing input was blood. V is TRBV7-9 and J is TRBJ1-1; without DNA, the TCRdb call of TRBD1 cannot be checked. The receptor comes from a human donor with ulcerative colitis or Crohn's disease, or a healthy co-twin of an affected twin (not recorded which). This CDR3 is CASSLDQDRDTEAFF.